Listed below are T cell receptor beta chains from one sample, sequenced in a study of T cells in localized non-small cell lung cancer. Here immunoSEQ multiplex PCR was the method, and the copy in TCRdb shows in-frame clones only, minus some. Here the sample spans about 46,000 clones, 81% being singletons. This specimen consisted of peripheral blood mononuclear cells, obtained before any cancer treatment. The origin of the receptors is a man aged 40-75 years with stage III lung adenocarcinoma. Each CDR3 is given with its conserved first and last residue. D genes are given only for firm matches. Rows may omit the clone size; those that give it use once, few, many or a size class.

v_call	j_call	d_call	clone_size	cdr3_nt	cdr3_aa
TRBV19	TRBJ2-7	TRBD1	-	TGTGCCAGTAGTCTCCACAGGGGCTTTTACGAGCAGTACTTC	CASSLHRGFYEQYF
TRBV10-1	TRBJ2-2	-	few	TGCGCCAGCAGCGAGGGGGCCGGGGAGCTGTTTTTT	CASSEGAGELFF
TRBV10-2	TRBJ2-7	TRBD1	-	TGCGCCAGCAGTGACATACAGGGGGCCTACGAGCAGTACTTC	CASSDIQGAYEQYF
TRBV5-4	TRBJ2-6	-	-	TGTGCCAGCACCCCGGAGGGGTCTGGGGCCAACGTCCTGACTTTC	CASTPEGSGANVLTF
TRBV6-5	TRBJ2-7	-	-	TGTGCCAGCAAGGGGAGTTTATACGAGCAGTACTTC	CASKGSLYEQYF
TRBV11-3	TRBJ2-5	-	-	TGTGCCAGCAGCTTAGAGGGGAAGGAAGTGGAGACCCAGTACTTC	CASSLEGKEVETQYF
TRBV28	TRBJ1-1	TRBD1	once	TGTGCCAGCAGTTTCGTCTTGGTCGGGACAGACACTGAAGCTTTCTTT	CASSFVLVGTDTEAFF
TRBV11-2	TRBJ2-7	TRBD1	few	TGTGCCAGCAGCACCCTCTCGGGGGACAGGGGTTCCTACGAGCAGTACTTC	CASSTLSGDRGSYEQYF
TRBV29-1	TRBJ2-7	TRBD2	-	TGCAGCGTTGAAGGTGGGACTAGCGTCGCCTACGAGCAGTACTTC	CSVEGGTSVAYEQYF
TRBV10-1	TRBJ2-2	TRBD1	-	TGCGCCAGCAGTGAACATGGGACAGGGAGGACCGGGGAGCTGTTTTTT	CASSEHGTGRTGELFF
TRBV5-1	TRBJ2-3	TRBD2	-	TGCGCCAGCAGCTTGGGCCTAGCGGGAGATCTGGGGGGTACAGATACGCAGTATTTT	CASSLGLAGDLGGTDTQYF
TRBV25-1	TRBJ2-1	-	-	TGTGCCAGCAGTGCCCCGTTCCTCGACAATGAGCAGTTCTTC	CASSAPFLDNEQFF
TRBV9	TRBJ2-3	TRBD2	-	TGTGCCAGCAGCGCCTCCGGACCCCGGGGGGGAACCTACACAGATACGCAGTATTTT	CASSASGPRGGTYTDTQYF
TRBV9	TRBJ2-2	-	many	TGTGCCAGCAGCGCCGGGTATTCCGGGGAGCTGTTTTTT	CASSAGYSGELFF
TRBV9	TRBJ2-1	-	-	TGTGCCAGCAGCGCCGACGTCCGGGACGGGTACAATGAGCAGTTCTTC	CASSADVRDGYNEQFF
TRBV30	TRBJ1-2	-	few	TGTGCCTGGCGCCGGTTGAGTAACTATGGCTACACCTTC	CAWRRLSNYGYTF
TRBV6-6	TRBJ2-3	TRBD2	-	TGTGCCAGCAGTTACCCGACTAGCGGGGGGGCGGATACGCAGTATTTT	CASSYPTSGGADTQYF
TRBV5-1	TRBJ1-6	-	-	TGCGCCAGCAGCGTGGACAGCCCTCGCAATTCACCCCTCCACTTT	CASSVDSPRNSPLHF
TRBV19	TRBJ2-3	TRBD1	-	TGTGCCAGTAGTAACAGGGGAAGCACAGATACGCAGTATTTT	CASSNRGSTDTQYF
TRBV7-6	TRBJ1-2	-	-	TGTGCCAGCAGCTTATACAGGGCCGGTGGTGGCTACACCTTC	CASSLYRAGGGYTF
TRBV5-1	TRBJ2-3	TRBD2	-	TGCGCCAGCAGCTTGATAGCGGGAGATATCACAGATACGCAGTATTTT	CASSLIAGDITDTQYF
TRBV5-4	TRBJ2-3	TRBD1	-	TGTGCCAGCAGCACCCGGCGTACGGGACAGAGCACAGATACGCAGTATTTT	CASSTRRTGQSTDTQYF
TRBV6-6	TRBJ2-2	TRBD1	-	TGTGCCAGCCTGTCAGGGGGCGGGGAGCTGTTTTTT	CASLSGGGELFF
TRBV5-1	TRBJ2-5	-	-	TGCGCCAGCAGCTTAAAGGGTCAAGAGACCCAGTACTTC	CASSLKGQETQYF
TRBV29-1	TRBJ1-2	TRBD1	once	TGCAGCGTCCTTCACCCTGGGACAGCTTCAAACTATGGCTACACCTTC	CSVLHPGTASNYGYTF
TRBV10-3	TRBJ2-5	TRBD1	-	TGTGCCATCAGTGAAGGGACAGCCCAAGAGACCCAGTACTTC	CAISEGTAQETQYF
TRBV18	TRBJ2-5	-	-	TGTGCCAGCTCACCAGGGATAGCTGAAGAGACCCAGTACTTC	CASSPGIAEETQYF
TRBV19	TRBJ2-7	-	-	TGTGCCAGTAGTCCCTGGAGGAGCGGAGACCTCTACGAGCAGTACTTC	CASSPWRSGDLYEQYF
TRBV10-3	TRBJ1-1	TRBD1	-	TGTGCCATCAGTGACACAAACAGGGGGAGTACTGAAGCTTTCTTT	CAISDTNRGSTEAFF
TRBV27	TRBJ2-1	-	-	TGTGCCAGCAGTTTTGGGGGTCGGGGGCAGGATGAGCAGTTCTTC	CASSFGGRGQDEQFF
TRBV19	TRBJ2-1	-	-	TGTGCCAGTAGTATTATTATAGGGGGAAATGAGCAGTTCTTC	CASSIIIGGNEQFF
TRBV7-8	TRBJ2-3	TRBD2	-	TGTGCCAGCAGCTTAGGGTTATCGACTAGCGCGACAGATACGCAGTATTTT	CASSLGLSTSATDTQYF
TRBV5-6	TRBJ2-3	-	-	TGTGCCAGCAGCTACCGACAGGCACTTTCAGATACGCAGTATTTT	CASSYRQALSDTQYF
TRBV7-6	TRBJ2-7	-	few	TGTGCCAGCAGGCTTGACCGGGACTCCCTAGAGCAGTACTTC	CASRLDRDSLEQYF
TRBV14	TRBJ1-6	-	-	TGTGCCAGCAGCCCACTAGGGATATCCTATAATTCACCCCTCCACTTT	CASSPLGISYNSPLHF
TRBV7-2	TRBJ1-1	-	-	TGTGCCAGCAGGTCTTGGATGAACACTGAAGCTTTCTTT	CASRSWMNTEAFF
TRBV7-9	TRBJ2-4	-	few	TGTGCCAGCAGCTTAGCTGGTGGGGGCCTAGCCAAAAACATTCAGTACTTC	CASSLAGGGLAKNIQYF